The 5 T cell receptor beta chains below come from one sample, sequenced in a study of molecular identifiers for immune sequencing clone quantification. From the PCR reads, TCRdb called clonotypes with MiXCR, one entry per CDR3 protein. The profile shows more than 550,000 distinct CDR3 sequences, around 25% of them singletons. Sample: naive CD8+ T cells from blood, with Jurkat cell RNA spiked in. Regarding subset: FACS-sorted CD8+CD4-CCR7+CD45RA+ naive T cells. These TCRs come from a human donor in good health. Some libraries in this study had Jurkat cell RNA spiked in.

Comments on this clonotype: The CDR3 ends on some other residue instead of the conserved phenylalanine or tryptophan, so this is likely a read error. The V gene is TRBV4-3, the J gene TRBJ2-6; D is undetermined. The CDR3 length is 17 residues. V was trimmed by 0 bases and J by 3 bases, leaving 12 bases between them. Germline CDR1 and CDR2: LGHNA and YSLEER. The DNA for the CDR3 is TGCGCCAGCAGCCAAGATCGAGACTCTGGTGGGGCCAACGTCCTGACTCTC. Amino acids: CASSQDRDSGGANVLTL.

About this clonotype: This may be a read error: a much more frequent sequence differs by one nucleotide. The genes are TRBV3-1 and TRBJ2-3; TRBD2 aligns across 10 bases. Germline V gives CDR1 LGHDT, CDR2 YNNKEL (reference sequence). This CDR3 comprises 16 residues. J was trimmed by 5 bases and V by 4 bases; bases with no gene match: 9. The CDR3 here is CASSREAGGAGDTQYF. The CDR3 region has the DNA TGTGCCAGCAGCCGAGAAGCGGGGGGGGCCGGAGATACGCAGTATTTT.

This clonotype appeared once. The chain links TRBV19 to TRBJ2-1, with D possibly being TRBD1 (5 bases). CDR3 length equals 14 residues. Germline V gives CDR1 LNHDA, CDR2 SQIVND (reference sequence). V was shortened by 3 bases and J by 3 bases, with 9 bases between the two germline ends. As DNA, the CDR3 is TGTGCCAGTAGTATGTGGACAAACTACAATGAGCAGTTCTTC. Translating gives CASSMWTNYNEQFF.

As to this clonotype: A much bigger clone sits one base away, suggesting this may be a read error. The rearrangement joins TRBV7-9 to TRBJ1-4; maybe TRBD1 (6 bases). Trimming stripped 6 bases from V and 4 bases from J, with 12 bases between. Germline V lookup: CDR1 SEHNR, CDR2 FQNEAQ (reference sequence). There are 14 residues in the CDR3. The CDR3 spells CASRRSGDNEKLFF. The DNA of the CDR3 is TGTGCCAGCAGACGGTCAGGGGATAATGAAAAACTGTTTTTT. Full variable domain (outside the CDR3, taken from reference TRBV7-9 and TRBJ1-4): DTGVSQNPRHKITKRGQNVTFRCDPISEHNRLYWYRQTLGQGPEFLTYFQNEAQLEKSRLLSDRFSAERPKGSFSTLEIQRTEQGDSAMYLCASRRSGDNEKLFFGSGTQLSVL.

The CDR3 nucleotides read TGTGCCAGCAGTCCGGGGACTCCCCCGGCGGAGCAGTACTTC. Amino acid sequence: CASSPGTPPAEQYF. This chain connects TRBV27 to TRBJ2-7; weak D call: TRBD2 (6 bases). Germline-derived CDR1 and CDR2 are MNHEY and SMNVEV (reference sequence). The CDR3 length is 14 residues. V was shortened by 5 bases and J by 7 bases, with 18 bases between the two germline ends.